Each of the 17 T cell receptor beta chains below was sequenced from the same sample in a study of blood T cell repertoires in COVID-19. Measured with immunoSEQ multiplex PCR; TCRdb has only the in-frame clones, and not every one. The sample yields about 33,000 clones, 65% to 90% seen once. The specimen was peripheral blood. These receptors came from a man aged 60 to 69 with active COVID-19.

V gene TRBV18 combines with J gene TRBJ2-1; 10 positions agree with TRBD1. V lost 11 bases to trimming and J lost 4 bases; unmatched junction nucleotides: 14. Germline V lookup: CDR1 KGHSH, CDR2 LQKENI. This CDR3 has 16 amino acids. CDR3 coding DNA: TGTGCCGCCCGGCCGGGGGACAGGGGTTCTTACAATGAGCAGTTCTTC. Translating gives CAARPGDRGSYNEQFF.

The chain combines TRBV28 with TRBJ2-7; D is uncertain. Germline V lookup: CDR1 MDHEN, CDR2 SYDVKM. Trimming shortened V by 6 bases and J by 2 bases, and 14 bases separated the two germline ends. The CDR3 covers 14 residues. CDR3 protein: CASRPRVPPYEQYF. In DNA, the CDR3 is TGTGCCAGCAGGCCTCGGGTCCCGCCCTACGAGCAGTACTTC.

The sample holds one count of this clone. The gene calls are TRBV19 and TRBJ1-2; 9 nucleotides line up with TRBD1. Germline-derived CDR1 and CDR2 are LNHDA and SQIVND (reference sequence). The CDR3 has 17 residues. The ends lost 3 bases at V and 4 bases at J; junction bases unmatched: 12. The CDR3 reads CASSINSIAGQGYGYTF. DNA of the CDR3: TGTGCCAGTAGTATTAATTCTATTGCGGGACAGGGCTATGGCTACACCTTC.

The V call is TRBV19, the J call TRBJ2-2, with 7 bases aligning to TRBD2. With V trimmed by 3 bases and J by 7 bases, 8 bases remained unmatched. The CDR3 loop spans 15 amino acids. Germline V gives CDR1 LNHDA, CDR2 SQIVND (reference sequence). CDR3 region: CASSIGDYHYGELFF. The CDR3 DNA reads as TGTGCCAGTAGTATCGGGGACTACCATTACGGGGAGCTGTTTTTT.

The sample holds one count of this clone. The chain uses TRBV28 and TRBJ1-2; D not resolved. In germline, CDR1 is MDHEN, CDR2 SYDVKM. CDR3 length: 13 residues. V dropped 3 bases and J dropped 4 bases, with 9 bases sitting between them. This chain's CDR3 is CASSLRVVYGYTF. CDR3 DNA sequence: TGTGCCAGCAGTTTGCGGGTCGTCTATGGCTACACCTTC.

The rearrangement uses TRBV7-6 and TRBJ2-3; 7 bases agree with TRBD2. J gave up 6 bases and V 5 bases, and 20 bases lay outside the gene matches. This CDR3 region has 18 residues. Germline V gene sequence: CDR1 SGHVS, CDR2 FNYEAQ. The CDR3 protein is CASSLEVGMAGASDTQYF. The CDR3 bases are TGTGCCAGCAGCCTAGAGGTTGGGATGGCGGGAGCATCGGATACGCAGTATTTT.

The CDR3 coding sequence is TGTGCCAGCAGCGGCCAGATACTAGCGGGGCAGGGGACCCGGGAGCTGTTTTTT. It specifies CASSGQILAGQGTRELFF. The chain couples TRBV9 to TRBJ2-2; 10 bases align to TRBD2. Unmatched junction bases numbered 17, after V lost 3 bases and J lost 9 bases. Germline CDR1 is SGDLS and CDR2 is YYNGEE. The length of the CDR3 is 18 residues.

The chain is built from TRBV7-9 and TRBJ2-3; possible D gene TRBD2, 5 bases. Germline lookup yields CDR1 SEHNR and CDR2 FQNEAQ (reference sequence). V dropped 5 bases and J dropped 6 bases, with 15 bases sitting between them. This CDR3 contains 14 residues. The chain's CDR3 is CASSEGLNGDTQYF. The CDR3 DNA reads TGTGCCAGCAGCGAGGGCCTTAACGGCGATACGCAGTATTTT. The entire variable domain, with the rest obtained from reference TRBV7-9 and TRBJ2-3, is as follows: DTGVSQNPRHKITKRGQNVTFRCDPISEHNRLYWYRQTLGQGPEFLTYFQNEAQLEKSRLLSDRFSAERPKGSFSTLEIQRTEQGDSAMYLCASSEGLNGDTQYFGPGTRLTVL.

The CDR3 DNA sequence: TGTGCCAGCAGTTTATTCCCCACAGAGAATCAGCCCCAGCATTTT. The encoded protein is CASSLFPTENQPQHF. This chain connects TRBV28 to TRBJ1-5; D gene uncertain. Per germline, CDR1 MDHEN and CDR2 SYDVKM. V lost 1 base to trimming and J lost 4 bases, with 11 bases between them. This CDR3 is 15 amino acids long.

The chain links TRBV7-9 to TRBJ1-6; D is undetermined. Germline V gene data show CDR1 as SEHNR and CDR2 as FQNEAQ (reference sequence). V gave up 5 bases and J gave up 7 bases, with 6 bases separating them. CDR3 length: 12 amino acids. CDR3 loop: CASSRGNSPLHF. CDR3 bases: TGTGCCAGCAGCCGCGGGAATTCACCCCTCCACTTT.

The gene calls are TRBV5-1 and TRBJ2-1; 12 nucleotides match TRBD2. This CDR3 region has 17 residues. Germline assignment: CDR1 SGHRS and CDR2 YFSETQ. V dropped 0 bases and J dropped 8; count of bases not matched to a gene: 9. Written as DNA, the CDR3 is TGCGCCAGCAGCTTGGTGGCTTCTAGCGGGAGGGCCGATGAGCAGTTCTTC. This gives the protein CASSLVASSGRADEQFF.

This clone was detected only a few times. The V gene is TRBV6-6, the J gene TRBJ2-1; 8 nucleotides match TRBD1. From germline, CDR1 is MNHNY and CDR2 SVGAGI (reference sequence). Trimming took 6 bases from V and 14 from J; bases not matched to a gene: 9. The CDR3 consists of 12 residues. This CDR3 is CASSYGQGHEFF. The DNA for the CDR3 is TGTGCCAGCAGCTACGGACAGGGCCATGAGTTCTTC.

V usage is TRBV11-3 and J usage is TRBJ2-3, with D maybe TRBD2 (5 bases). Germline V gene sequence: CDR1 SGHNT, CDR2 YENEEA. This CDR3 has 13 residues. The V end lost 5 bases, the J end lost 8 bases, and 14 bases lay between the germline ends. The CDR3 nucleotides are TGTGCCAGCAGCGGCGGGTTTGGTGGTACGCAGTATTTT. Its protein product is CASSGGFGGTQYF.

This sequence joins TRBV4-1 and TRBJ2-2; 11 nucleotides line up with TRBD2. J was trimmed by 6 bases and V by 0 bases; bases with no gene match: 6. Germline loops: CDR1 MGHRA, CDR2 YSYEKL. The CDR3 contains 17 residues. CDR3 sequence: CASSQELAGEYAGELFF. The CDR3 bases are TGCGCCAGCAGCCAAGAACTAGCGGGAGAATACGCCGGGGAGCTGTTTTTT.

The chain is built from TRBV19 and TRBJ2-7; TRBD2 aligns across 7 bases. Germline CDR1 LNHDA, CDR2 SQIVND (reference sequence). V lost 3 bases, J lost 2 bases, and 7 bases stayed unmatched. This CDR3 has 15 residues. CDR3 amino acids: CASSIRGDGPYEQYF. CDR3 DNA sequence: TGTGCCAGTAGTATCCGGGGGGACGGGCCCTACGAGCAGTACTTC.

The gene calls are TRBV5-6 and TRBJ2-3, with 9 bases matching TRBD1. CDR3 length: 18 amino acids. In germline, CDR1 is SGHDT, CDR2 YYEEEE. V shed 4 bases, J shed 0 bases, and the junction held 12 bases outside the gene matches. The CDR3 reads CASSPRQGVGYSTDTQYF. The CDR3 DNA sequence: TGTGCCAGCAGCCCCCGACAGGGGGTCGGATATAGCACAGATACGCAGTATTTT.

This clone was observed a handful of times. This rearrangement joins TRBV7-6 to TRBJ2-3; TRBD2 matches 10 bases. This CDR3 contains 15 residues. Germline V gene lookup returns CDR1 SGHVS and CDR2 FNYEAQ. With 5 bases clipped from V and 5 bases from J, the junction kept 7 bases outside the gene matches. CDR3 nucleotides: TGTGCCAGCAGCCGTCGGACTAGCGGAGAAGATACGCAGTATTTT. As protein: CASSRRTSGEDTQYF.